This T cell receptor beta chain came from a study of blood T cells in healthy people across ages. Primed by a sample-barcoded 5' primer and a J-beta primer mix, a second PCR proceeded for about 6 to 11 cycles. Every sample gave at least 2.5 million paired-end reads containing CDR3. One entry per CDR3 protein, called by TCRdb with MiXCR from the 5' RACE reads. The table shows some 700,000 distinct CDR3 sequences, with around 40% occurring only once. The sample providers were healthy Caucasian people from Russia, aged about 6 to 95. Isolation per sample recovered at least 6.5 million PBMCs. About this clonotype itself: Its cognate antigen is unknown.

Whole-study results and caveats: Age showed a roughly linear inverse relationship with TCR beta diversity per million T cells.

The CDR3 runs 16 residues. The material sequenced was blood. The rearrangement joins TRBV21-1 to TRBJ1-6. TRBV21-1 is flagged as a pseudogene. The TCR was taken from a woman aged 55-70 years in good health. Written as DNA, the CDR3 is TGTGCCAGCACCCTGCGGGATCCCTCCTATAATTCACCCCTCCACTTT. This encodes CASTLRDPSYNSPLHF.